This T cell receptor beta chain was documented in a study of lung T cells in sarcoidosis with Löfgren's syndrome. This clonotype was observed at least ten times. Its antigen remains unidentified. General study points: The most expanded V genes in Löfgren's patients were reportedly TRAV12-1 and TRBV2.

TCRdb recomputed calls from the reads with MiXCR, one row per CDR3 protein. Of 50,000 to 65,000 distinct CDR3 sequences listed, around 20% were seen once; the top ten hold about 2.3%. The V end lost 2 bases, the J end lost 0 bases, and 7 bases lay between the germline ends. The CDR3 length is 14 residues. Germline CDR1 reads MNHEY; CDR2 reads SVGEGT. The clonotype was recovered from a human donor with sarcoidosis (Löfgren's syndrome or another form), or a control subject (not recorded which). Material for sequencing was CD4+ T cells from PBMCs. This rearrangement joins TRBV6-2 or TRBV6-3 to TRBJ1-1; no clear D. Written as DNA, the CDR3 is TGTGCCAGCAGTTACCTGCACCTGAACACTGAAGCTTTCTTT. Translating it yields CASSYLHLNTEAFF.